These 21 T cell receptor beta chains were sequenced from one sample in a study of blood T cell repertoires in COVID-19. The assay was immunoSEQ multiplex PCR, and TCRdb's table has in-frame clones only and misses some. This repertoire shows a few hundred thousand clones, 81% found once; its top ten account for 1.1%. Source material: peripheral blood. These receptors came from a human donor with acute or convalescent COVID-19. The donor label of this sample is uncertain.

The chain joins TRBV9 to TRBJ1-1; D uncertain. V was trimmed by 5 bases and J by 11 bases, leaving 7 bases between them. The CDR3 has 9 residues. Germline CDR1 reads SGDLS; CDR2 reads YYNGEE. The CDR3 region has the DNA TGTGCCAGCAGACCGGGGGCTTTCTTT. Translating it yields CASRPGAFF.

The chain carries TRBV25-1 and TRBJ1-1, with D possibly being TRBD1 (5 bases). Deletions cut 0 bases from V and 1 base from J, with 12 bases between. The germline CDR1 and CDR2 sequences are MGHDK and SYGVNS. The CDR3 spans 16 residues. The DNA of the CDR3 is TGTGCCAGCAGTGAATATAACGGGGGGAAGAACACTGAAGCTTTCTTT. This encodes CASSEYNGGKNTEAFF.

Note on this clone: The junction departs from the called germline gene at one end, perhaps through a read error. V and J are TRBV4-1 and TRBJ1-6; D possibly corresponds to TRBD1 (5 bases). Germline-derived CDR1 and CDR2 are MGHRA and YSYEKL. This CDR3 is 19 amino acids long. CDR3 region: CASSQERAGRDSFNSPLHF. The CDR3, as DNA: TGCGCCAGCAGCCAAGAACGGGCAGGGAGGGATTCCTTTAATTCACCCCTCCACTTT.

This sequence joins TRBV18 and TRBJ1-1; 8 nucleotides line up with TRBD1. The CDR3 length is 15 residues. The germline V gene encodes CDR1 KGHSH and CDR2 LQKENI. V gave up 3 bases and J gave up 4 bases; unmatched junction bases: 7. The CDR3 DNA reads TGTGCCAGCTCACCCTTCGGACAGGGCGGCACTGAAGCTTTCTTT. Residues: CASSPFGQGGTEAFF. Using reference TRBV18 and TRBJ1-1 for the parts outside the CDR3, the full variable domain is NAGVMQNPRHLVRRRGQEARLRCSPMKGHSHVYWYRQLPEEGLKFMVYLQKENIIDESGMPKERFSAEFPKEGPSILRIQQVVRGDSAAYFCASSPFGQGGTEAFFGQGTRLTVV.

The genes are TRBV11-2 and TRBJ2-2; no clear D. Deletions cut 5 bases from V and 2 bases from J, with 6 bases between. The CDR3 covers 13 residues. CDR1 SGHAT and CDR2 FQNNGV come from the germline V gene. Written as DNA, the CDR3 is TGTGCCAGCAGCGTAACAAACACCGGGGAGCTGTTTTTT. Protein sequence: CASSVTNTGELFF. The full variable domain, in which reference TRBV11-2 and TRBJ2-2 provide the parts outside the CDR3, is EAGVAQSPRYKIIEKRQSVAFWCNPISGHATLYWYQQILGQGPKLLIQFQNNGVVDDSQLPKDRFSAERLKGVDSTLKIQPAKLEDSAVYLCASSVTNTGELFFGEGSRLTVL.

CDR3 nucleotide sequence: TGTGCCAGCAGCAAAGAAGCCCCAAGGAAGGACAGAAACTATGGCTACACCTTC. Translation gives CASSKEAPRKDRNYGYTF. The J gene is TRBJ1-2, the V gene TRBV21-1; whether TRBD1, the table's D call, matches the DNA was not checked. TRBV21-1 is noted as a pseudogene. The CDR3 spans 18 residues.

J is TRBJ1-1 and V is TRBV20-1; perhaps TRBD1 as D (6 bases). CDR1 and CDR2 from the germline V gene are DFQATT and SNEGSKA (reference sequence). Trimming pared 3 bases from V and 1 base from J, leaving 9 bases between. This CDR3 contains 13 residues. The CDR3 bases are TGCAGTGCTAGTCCCAGGGGGAACACTGAAGCTTTCTTT. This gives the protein CSASPRGNTEAFF.

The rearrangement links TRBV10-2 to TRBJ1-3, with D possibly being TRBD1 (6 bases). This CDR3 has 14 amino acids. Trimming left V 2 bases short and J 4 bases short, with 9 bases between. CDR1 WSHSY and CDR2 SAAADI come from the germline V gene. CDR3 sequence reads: CASSESGQGNTIYF. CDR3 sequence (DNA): TGCGCCAGCAGTGAGAGCGGACAGGGAAACACCATATATTTT.

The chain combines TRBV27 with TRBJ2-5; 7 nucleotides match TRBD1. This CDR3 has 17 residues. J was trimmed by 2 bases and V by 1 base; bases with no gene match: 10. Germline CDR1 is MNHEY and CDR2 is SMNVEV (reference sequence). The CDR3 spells CASSLWGSPRGQETQYF. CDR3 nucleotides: TGTGCCAGCAGTTTATGGGGCAGCCCCAGGGGGCAAGAGACCCAGTACTTC.

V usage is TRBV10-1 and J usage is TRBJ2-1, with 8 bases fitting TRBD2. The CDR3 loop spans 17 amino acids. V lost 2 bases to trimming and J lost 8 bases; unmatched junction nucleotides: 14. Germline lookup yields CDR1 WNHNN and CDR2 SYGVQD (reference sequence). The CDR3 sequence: CASSETPAGAGGDEQFF. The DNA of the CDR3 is TGCGCCAGCAGTGAGACCCCAGCGGGAGCCGGGGGGGATGAGCAGTTCTTC.

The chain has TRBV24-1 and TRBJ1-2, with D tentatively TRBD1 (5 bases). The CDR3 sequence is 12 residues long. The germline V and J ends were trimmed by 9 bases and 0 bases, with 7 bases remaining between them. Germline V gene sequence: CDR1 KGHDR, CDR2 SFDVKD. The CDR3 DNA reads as TGTGCCACCGTAGGGGCTAACTATGGCTACACCTTC. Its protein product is CATVGANYGYTF.

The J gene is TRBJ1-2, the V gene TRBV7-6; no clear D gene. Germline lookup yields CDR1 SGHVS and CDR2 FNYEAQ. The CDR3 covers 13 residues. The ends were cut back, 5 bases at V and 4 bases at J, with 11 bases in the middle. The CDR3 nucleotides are TGTGCCAGCAGCCCCGGGATTGGCTATGGCTACACCTTC. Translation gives CASSPGIGYGYTF.

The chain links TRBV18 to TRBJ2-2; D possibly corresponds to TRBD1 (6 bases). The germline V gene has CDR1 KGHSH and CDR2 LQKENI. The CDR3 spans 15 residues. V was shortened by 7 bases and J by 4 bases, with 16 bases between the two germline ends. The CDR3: CASFRDKLSTGELFF. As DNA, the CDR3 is TGTGCCAGCTTCCGGGACAAACTATCCACCGGGGAGCTGTTTTTT.

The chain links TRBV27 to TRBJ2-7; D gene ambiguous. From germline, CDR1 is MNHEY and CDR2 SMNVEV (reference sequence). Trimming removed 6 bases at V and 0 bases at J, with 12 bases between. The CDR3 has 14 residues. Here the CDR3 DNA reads TGTGCCAGCAGGCGTTCGGAGACCTCCTACGAGCAGTACTTC. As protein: CASRRSETSYEQYF.

The CDR3 sequence is CASRPTRTYEQYF. DNA of the CDR3: TGTGCCAGCAGACCGACACGTACCTACGAGCAGTACTTC. The chain carries TRBV27 and TRBJ2-7; D is unresolved. V lost 6 bases and J lost 2, with 11 bases in between. The length of the CDR3 is 13 residues. Germline V gene lookup returns CDR1 MNHEY and CDR2 SMNVEV (reference sequence).

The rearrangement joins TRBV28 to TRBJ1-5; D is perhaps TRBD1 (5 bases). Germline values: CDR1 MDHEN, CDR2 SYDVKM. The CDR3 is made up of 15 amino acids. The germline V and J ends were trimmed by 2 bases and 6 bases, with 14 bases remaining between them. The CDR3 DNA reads TGTGCCAGCAGTTTAGGGGGGTTACGGACTCAGCCCCAGCATTTT. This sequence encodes CASSLGGLRTQPQHF.

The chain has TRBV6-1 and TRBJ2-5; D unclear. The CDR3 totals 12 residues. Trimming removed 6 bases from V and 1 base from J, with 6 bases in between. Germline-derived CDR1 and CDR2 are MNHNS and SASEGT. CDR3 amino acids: CASRLPQETQYF. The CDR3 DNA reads TGTGCCAGCAGACTACCCCAAGAGACCCAGTACTTC.

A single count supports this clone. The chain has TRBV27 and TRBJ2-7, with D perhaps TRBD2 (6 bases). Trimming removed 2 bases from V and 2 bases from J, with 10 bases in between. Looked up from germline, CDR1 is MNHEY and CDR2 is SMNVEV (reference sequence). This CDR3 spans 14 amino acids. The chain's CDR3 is CASSLGGGTYEQYF. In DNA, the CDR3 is TGTGCCAGCAGTTTAGGGGGAGGAACCTACGAGCAGTACTTC.

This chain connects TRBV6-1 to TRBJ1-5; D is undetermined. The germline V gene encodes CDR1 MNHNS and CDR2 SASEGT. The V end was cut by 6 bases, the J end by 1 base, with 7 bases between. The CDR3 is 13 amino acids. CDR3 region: CASSGESNQPQHF. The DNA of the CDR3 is TGTGCCAGCAGCGGAGAGAGCAATCAGCCCCAGCATTTT.

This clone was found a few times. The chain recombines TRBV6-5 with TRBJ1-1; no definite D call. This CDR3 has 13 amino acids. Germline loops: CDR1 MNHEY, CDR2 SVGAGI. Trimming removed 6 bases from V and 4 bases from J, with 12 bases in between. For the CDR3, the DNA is TGTGCCAGCAGCGTTACTTCGATCACTGAAGCTTTCTTT. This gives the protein CASSVTSITEAFF.

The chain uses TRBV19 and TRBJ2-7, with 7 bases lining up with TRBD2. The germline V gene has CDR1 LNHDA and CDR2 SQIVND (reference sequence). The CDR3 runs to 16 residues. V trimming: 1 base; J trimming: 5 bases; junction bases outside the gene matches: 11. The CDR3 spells CASSIVRGGIPNEQYF. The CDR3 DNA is TGTGCCAGTAGTATAGTAAGGGGAGGGATCCCCAACGAGCAGTACTTC.